This T cell receptor (beta chain) was documented in a study of T cell repertoires in ileal Crohn's disease. In the case of this clone: Its specificity is not known.

Included were adult ileal or ileocolonic Crohn's patients indicated for ileocolonic resection. The germline V and J ends were trimmed by 8 bases and 3 bases, with 13 bases remaining between them. Germline V lookup: CDR1 MNHNS, CDR2 SASEGT. CDR3 size: 13 residues. Study-level results: Endoscopic recurrence occurred in every patient whose clonality exceeded 26.8%.

Each sample's TCRB immunosequencing used around 510 nanograms of biopsy DNA. Some clones are missing from TCRdb's copy, which holds only in-frame ones; the method was immunoSEQ multiplex PCR. The repertoire holds 9,500 to 15,000 clones, roughly 79% seen once, with 4.5% to 5.5% in the top ten. Sequenced input: ileal tissue. This chain links TRBV6-1 with TRBJ1-2; D is possibly TRBD1 (5 bases). The sequence was obtained from an adult with Crohn's disease. The CDR3 loop reads CASSPGTHYGYTF. In DNA form, the CDR3 reads TGTGCCAGCTCCCCTGGGACTCACTATGGCTACACCTTC.